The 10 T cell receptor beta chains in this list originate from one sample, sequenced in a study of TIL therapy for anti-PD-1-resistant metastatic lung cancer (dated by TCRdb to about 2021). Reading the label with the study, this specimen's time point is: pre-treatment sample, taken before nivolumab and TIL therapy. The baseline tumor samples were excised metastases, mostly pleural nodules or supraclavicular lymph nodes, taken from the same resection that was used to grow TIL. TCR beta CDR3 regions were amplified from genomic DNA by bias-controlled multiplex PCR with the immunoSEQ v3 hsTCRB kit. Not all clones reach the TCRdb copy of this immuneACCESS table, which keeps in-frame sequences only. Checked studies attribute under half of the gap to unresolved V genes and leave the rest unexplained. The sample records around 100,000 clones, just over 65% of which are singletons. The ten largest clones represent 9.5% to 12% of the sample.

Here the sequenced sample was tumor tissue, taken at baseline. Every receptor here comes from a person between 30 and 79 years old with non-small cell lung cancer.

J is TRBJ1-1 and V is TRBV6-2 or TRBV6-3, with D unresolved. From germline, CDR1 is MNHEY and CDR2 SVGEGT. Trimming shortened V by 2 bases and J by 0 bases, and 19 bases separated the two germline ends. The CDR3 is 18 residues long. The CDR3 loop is CASSYGWGEGFMNTEAFF. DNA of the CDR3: TGTGCCAGCAGTTACGGTTGGGGAGAGGGCTTTATGAACACTGAAGCTTTCTTT.

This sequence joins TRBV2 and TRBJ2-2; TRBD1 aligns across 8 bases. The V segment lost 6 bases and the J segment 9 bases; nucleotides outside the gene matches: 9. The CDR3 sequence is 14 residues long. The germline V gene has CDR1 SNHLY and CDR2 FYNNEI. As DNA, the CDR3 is TGTGCCAGCAGCTACAGGGGGGTTTCTAGGGAGCTGTTTTTT. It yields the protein CASSYRGVSRELFF.

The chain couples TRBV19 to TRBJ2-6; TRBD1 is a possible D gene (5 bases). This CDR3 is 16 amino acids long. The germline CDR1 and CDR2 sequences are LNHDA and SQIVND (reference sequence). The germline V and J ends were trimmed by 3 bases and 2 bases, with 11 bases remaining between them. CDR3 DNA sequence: TGTGCCAGTAGTATCCTTCCGACAGCTGGGGCCAACGTCCTGACTTTC. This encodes CASSILPTAGANVLTF.

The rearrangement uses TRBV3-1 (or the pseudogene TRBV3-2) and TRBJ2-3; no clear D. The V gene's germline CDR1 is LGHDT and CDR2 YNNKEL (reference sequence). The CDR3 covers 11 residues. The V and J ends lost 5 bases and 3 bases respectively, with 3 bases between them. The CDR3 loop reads CASSVTDTQYF. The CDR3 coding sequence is TGTGCCAGCAGCGTAACAGATACGCAGTATTTT.

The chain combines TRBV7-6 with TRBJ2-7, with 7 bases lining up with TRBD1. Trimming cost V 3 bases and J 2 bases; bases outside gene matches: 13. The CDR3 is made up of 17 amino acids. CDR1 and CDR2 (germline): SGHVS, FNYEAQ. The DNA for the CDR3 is TGTGCCAGCAGCTTGGGTTCTCTTGGGGACAGCACCTACGAGCAGTACTTC. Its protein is CASSLGSLGDSTYEQYF. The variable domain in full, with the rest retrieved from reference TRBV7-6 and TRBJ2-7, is GAGVSQSPRYKVTKRGQDVALRCDPISGHVSLYWYRQALGQGPEFLTYFNYEAQQDKSGLPNDRFSAERPEGSISTLTIQRTEQRDSAMYRCASSLGSLGDSTYEQYFGPGTRLTVT.

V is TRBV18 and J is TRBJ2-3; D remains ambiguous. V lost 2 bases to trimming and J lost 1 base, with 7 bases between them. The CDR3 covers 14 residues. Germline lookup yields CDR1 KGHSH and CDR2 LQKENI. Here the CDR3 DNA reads TGTGCCAGCTCACCATCTACCGGCACAGATACGCAGTATTTT. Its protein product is CASSPSTGTDTQYF.

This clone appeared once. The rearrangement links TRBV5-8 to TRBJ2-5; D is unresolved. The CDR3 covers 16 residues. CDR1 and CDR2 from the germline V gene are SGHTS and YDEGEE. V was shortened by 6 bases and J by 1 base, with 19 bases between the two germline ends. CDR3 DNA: TGTGCCAGCACCCCAGAGAATCTCTGGGCCCAAGAGACCCAGTACTTC. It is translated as CASTPENLWAQETQYF.

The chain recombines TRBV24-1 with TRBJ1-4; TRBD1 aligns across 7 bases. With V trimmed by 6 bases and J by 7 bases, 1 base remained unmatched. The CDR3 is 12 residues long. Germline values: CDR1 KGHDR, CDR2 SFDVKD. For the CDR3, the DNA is TGTGCCACCAGTTGGACAGGTGAAAAACTGTTTTTT. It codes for CATSWTGEKLFF.

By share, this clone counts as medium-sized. CDR3 nucleotide sequence: TGTGCCAGCAGCACGGACAGGGAAACAGATACGCAGTATTTT. This sequence encodes CASSTDRETDTQYF. This chain links TRBV5-5 with TRBJ2-3; 8 nucleotides line up with TRBD1. With V trimmed by 4 bases and J by 3 bases, 4 bases remained unmatched. The CDR3 extends over 14 amino acids. Looked up from germline, CDR1 is SGHKS and CDR2 is YYEKEE (reference sequence).

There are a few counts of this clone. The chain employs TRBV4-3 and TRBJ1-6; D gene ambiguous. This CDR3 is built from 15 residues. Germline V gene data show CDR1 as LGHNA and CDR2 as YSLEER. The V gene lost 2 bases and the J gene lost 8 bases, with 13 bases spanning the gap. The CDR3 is CASSQTGSLDSPLHF. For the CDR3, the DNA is TGCGCCAGCAGCCAAACCGGAAGTTTGGATTCACCCCTCCACTTT.